This paragraph covers one TCR beta chain sequence. Its antigen is not known. V lost 1 base, J lost 7 bases, and 6 bases stayed unmatched. This CDR3 is built from 15 residues. The germline V gene has CDR1 MGHRA and CDR2 YSYEKL. TCRdb keeps only in-frame clones here, not all; method: immunoSEQ multiplex PCR. The sample has 200,000 to 250,000 clones, around nine tenths seen once. The data stem from a study of cytomegalovirus exposure and HLA in healthy donors. The study's findings and limits: Through in vitro validation, a few CMV-associated chains were shown to be specific for CMV antigens.

The sequence was obtained from a woman younger than 35 in good health and CMV-seropositive. The rearrangement links TRBV4-1 to TRBJ1-1; 10 nucleotides align to TRBD1. Sequencing used PBMCs. CDR3 amino acids: CASSQGRQGANEAFF. CDR3 coding DNA: TGCGCCAGCAGCCAAGGGAGACAGGGGGCGAATGAAGCTTTCTTT.